The clone carrying this T cell receptor (beta chain) is termed medium-sized. Its antigen is unidentified. Adaptor-ligated barcode primers were used to amplify TRBV12-4/TRBJ1-2 clonotypes. TCRdb re-called the multiplex PCR reads with MiXCR, one entry per CDR3 protein. Of approximately 1,600 distinct CDR3 sequences in the sample, 4.1% were seen once. The V end lost 4 bases, the J end lost 5 bases, and 8 bases lay between the germline ends. The CDR3 has 12 amino acids. Naive CD4+ cells had CD25+ Tregs removed. Points from the study as a whole: Under 2% of tumor Treg sequences matched blood Tregs or memory cells. Tumor memory CD4+ T cell TCR gene usage clustered with blood and lymph node memory CD4+ cells and lymph node naive CD4+ cells. Tumor Treg TCRs overlapped most with tumor naive CD4+ cells.

The chain links TRBV12-3 or TRBV12-4 to TRBJ1-2, with unresolved D. Sequencing input: naive CD4+ T cells sorted from blood. Noted subset: naive CD4+ T cells, CD4+CD45RA+CD25-. This clonotype was obtained from a female donor with breast cancer. The CDR3 region is CASSYTAYGYTF. The CDR3 nucleotides read TGTGCCAGCAGTTATACAGCGTATGGCTACACCTTC.